The rows below give T cell receptor beta chains drawn from one sample of a study of T cells in Graves' hyperthyroidism and ophthalmopathy. TCRdb reprocessed the multiplex PCR reads with MiXCR, giving one entry per CDR3 protein. The sample carries roughly 45,000 distinct CDR3 sequences, roughly 50% recorded once. Sample: peripheral blood or thyroid tissue (not recorded which). These receptors originate from a woman between 45 and 65 years old with Graves' hyperthyroidism. Each CDR3 is given with its conserved first and last residue. Each record gives: clone size, V gene, D gene, J gene, CDR3 protein, CDR3 DNA. D genes are given only for firm matches. Where a row states a size, it is once, few, many or the class of an expanded clone; other rows omit it.

abundance: many; v_gene: TRBV5-1; d_gene: .; j_gene: TRBJ1-1; CDR3aa: CASTPQGRSTEAFF; CDR3nt: TGCGCCAGCACCCCCCAGGGGAGGAGCACTGAAGCTTTCTTT
abundance: many; v_gene: TRBV6-5; d_gene: .; j_gene: TRBJ1-5; CDR3aa: CASSLGVGAGQPQHF; CDR3nt: TGTGCCAGCAGTCTTGGTGTGGGGGCTGGTCAGCCCCAGCATTTT
abundance: .; v_gene: TRBV19; d_gene: TRBD1; j_gene: TRBJ1-5; CDR3aa: CATRTGTGASNQPQHF; CDR3nt: TGTGCCACCCGAACCGGGACAGGGGCAAGCAATCAGCCCCAGCATTTT
abundance: medium-sized; v_gene: TRBV15; d_gene: TRBD2; j_gene: TRBJ2-7; CDR3aa: CATSRDLAGVREQYF; CDR3nt: TGTGCCACCAGCAGGGACTTAGCGGGAGTGCGGGAGCAGTACTTC
abundance: .; v_gene: TRBV10-3; d_gene: .; j_gene: TRBJ2-3; CDR3aa: CAIRASASSTDTQYF; CDR3nt: TGTGCCATCAGGGCCTCAGCGAGCAGCACAGATACGCAGTATTTT
abundance: .; v_gene: TRBV7-2; d_gene: TRBD2; j_gene: TRBJ2-7; CDR3aa: CASSTQLAGDHEQYF; CDR3nt: TGTGCCAGCAGCACCCAACTAGCGGGAGACCACGAGCAGTACTTC
abundance: many; v_gene: TRBV7-9; d_gene: TRBD1; j_gene: TRBJ1-1; CDR3aa: CASSLAGTALTEAFF; CDR3nt: TGTGCCAGCAGCTTAGCCGGGACAGCGCTAACTGAAGCTTTCTTT
abundance: .; v_gene: TRBV7-3; d_gene: TRBD2; j_gene: TRBJ2-5; CDR3aa: CASSLASGRAGETQYF; CDR3nt: TGTGCCAGCAGCTTAGCTAGCGGGAGGGCTGGGGAGACCCAGTACTTC
abundance: many; v_gene: TRBV27; d_gene: .; j_gene: TRBJ2-2; CDR3aa: CASSLAGLNTGELFF; CDR3nt: TGTGCCAGCAGTTTAGCGGGCTTAAACACCGGGGAGCTGTTTTTT
abundance: .; v_gene: TRBV29-1; d_gene: .; j_gene: TRBJ1-2; CDR3aa: CSVAVRGDYGYTF; CDR3nt: TGCAGCGTTGCTGTTAGGGGCGACTATGGCTACACCTTC
abundance: .; v_gene: TRBV20-1; d_gene: TRBD1; j_gene: TRBJ1-1; CDR3aa: CSARTGALWTEAFF; CDR3nt: TGCAGTGCGAGGACAGGGGCGTTATGGACTGAAGCTTTCTTT
abundance: many; v_gene: TRBV28; d_gene: .; j_gene: TRBJ1-1; CDR3aa: CASRPGHTEAFF; CDR3nt: TGTGCCAGCAGACCCGGCCATACTGAAGCTTTCTTT
abundance: many; v_gene: TRBV20-1; d_gene: .; j_gene: TRBJ2-3; CDR3aa: CSARADGLPTDTQYF; CDR3nt: TGCAGTGCTAGAGCCGACGGTCTGCCCACAGATACGCAGTATTTT
abundance: many; v_gene: TRBV9; d_gene: .; j_gene: TRBJ2-2; CDR3aa: CASSVGGEAVSGELFF; CDR3nt: TGTGCCAGCAGCGTAGGTGGGGAGGCGGTATCCGGGGAGCTGTTTTTT
abundance: .; v_gene: TRBV5-4; d_gene: TRBD1; j_gene: TRBJ2-5; CDR3aa: CASSSPDRVVETQYF; CDR3nt: TGTGCCAGCAGCAGTCCGGACAGGGTTGTCGAGACCCAGTACTTC
abundance: many; v_gene: TRBV5-4; d_gene: .; j_gene: TRBJ2-2; CDR3aa: CASSLGAGSNTGELFF; CDR3nt: TGTGCCAGCAGCTTAGGTGCGGGATCGAACACCGGGGAGCTGTTTTTT
abundance: many; v_gene: TRBV28; d_gene: .; j_gene: TRBJ2-5; CDR3aa: CASSFSGLGETQYF; CDR3nt: TGTGCCAGCAGTTTCTCAGGGTTGGGAGAGACCCAGTACTTC
abundance: once; v_gene: TRBV7-9; d_gene: .; j_gene: TRBJ1-2; CDR3aa: CASSPGTGYTF; CDR3nt: TGTGCCAGCAGCCCAGGGACAGGCTACACCTTC
abundance: many; v_gene: TRBV29-1; d_gene: .; j_gene: TRBJ1-1; CDR3aa: CSVDVGGGTEAFF; CDR3nt: TGCAGCGTTGATGTTGGGGGCGGCACTGAAGCTTTCTTT
abundance: many; v_gene: TRBV7-3; d_gene: TRBD2; j_gene: TRBJ2-3; CDR3aa: CASSSGGMDTQYF; CDR3nt: TGTGCCAGCAGCTCGGGGGGGATGGATACGCAGTATTTT
abundance: .; v_gene: TRBV20-1; d_gene: .; j_gene: TRBJ2-5; CDR3aa: CSARPLLGETQYF; CDR3nt: TGCAGTGCTAGACCCCTCCTCGGGGAGACCCAGTACTTC
abundance: .; v_gene: TRBV5-1; d_gene: .; j_gene: TRBJ1-6; CDR3aa: CASTPLFTGSYNSPLHF; CDR3nt: TGCGCCAGCACCCCGTTGTTTACGGGCTCCTATAATTCACCCCTCCACTTT
abundance: .; v_gene: TRBV10-3; d_gene: .; j_gene: TRBJ1-1; CDR3aa: CAISDRGMNTEAFF; CDR3nt: TGTGCCATCAGTGATAGGGGGATGAACACTGAAGCTTTCTTT
abundance: .; v_gene: TRBV7-8; d_gene: TRBD2; j_gene: TRBJ2-7; CDR3aa: CADSGTDEQYF; CDR3nt: TGTGCCGACAGCGGGACTGACGAGCAGTACTTC
abundance: many; v_gene: TRBV2; d_gene: TRBD1; j_gene: TRBJ1-2; CDR3aa: CASSANRGPGYTF; CDR3nt: TGTGCCAGCAGTGCGAACAGGGGGCCTGGCTACACCTTC
abundance: .; v_gene: TRBV5-5; d_gene: TRBD1; j_gene: TRBJ1-1; CDR3aa: CASSRDRGPNTEAFF; CDR3nt: TGTGCCAGCAGTCGAGACAGGGGGCCGAACACTGAAGCTTTCTTT
abundance: .; v_gene: TRBV5-1; d_gene: TRBD2; j_gene: TRBJ2-5; CDR3aa: CASSSRTSGQETQYF; CDR3nt: TGCGCCAGCAGCTCCAGGACTAGCGGACAAGAGACCCAGTACTTC
abundance: .; v_gene: TRBV7-9; d_gene: TRBD2; j_gene: TRBJ2-5; CDR3aa: CASSASGKTQYF; CDR3nt: TGTGCCAGCAGTGCCAGCGGGAAGACCCAGTACTTC
abundance: .; v_gene: TRBV29-1; d_gene: TRBD2; j_gene: TRBJ2-3; CDR3aa: CSVEEARTSGSTDTQYF; CDR3nt: TGCAGCGTTGAAGAGGCAAGGACTAGCGGTAGCACAGATACGCAGTATTTT
abundance: many; v_gene: TRBV12-3/TRBV12-4; d_gene: .; j_gene: TRBJ1-2; CDR3aa: CASSLELNYGYTF; CDR3nt: TGTGCCAGCAGTTTGGAACTAAACTATGGCTACACCTTC
abundance: .; v_gene: TRBV10-3; d_gene: .; j_gene: TRBJ1-2; CDR3aa: CATLDGTSGYTF; CDR3nt: TGTGCCACCCTGGATGGGACTAGCGGTTACACCTTC
abundance: .; v_gene: TRBV12-3/TRBV12-4; d_gene: .; j_gene: TRBJ1-3; CDR3aa: CASSWDTIYF; CDR3nt: TGTGCCAGCAGTTGGGACACCATATATTTT
abundance: few; v_gene: TRBV7-6; d_gene: TRBD2; j_gene: TRBJ2-5; CDR3aa: CASSLARTSDPQETQYF; CDR3nt: TGTGCCAGCAGCTTAGCGAGGACTAGCGACCCCCAAGAGACCCAGTACTTC
abundance: .; v_gene: TRBV7-9; d_gene: .; j_gene: TRBJ2-5; CDR3aa: CASSLGDQPQYF; CDR3nt: TGTGCCAGCAGTTTAGGGGATCAGCCCCAGTACTTC
abundance: many; v_gene: TRBV6-1; d_gene: TRBD2; j_gene: TRBJ2-7; CDR3aa: CASSPRASGPYEQYF; CDR3nt: TGTGCCAGCAGCCCACGGGCTAGCGGTCCCTACGAGCAGTACTTC
abundance: .; v_gene: TRBV24-1; d_gene: .; j_gene: TRBJ1-1; CDR3aa: CATSDLPGTEAFF; CDR3nt: TGTGCCACCAGTGATCTCCCCGGCACTGAAGCTTTCTTT
abundance: many; v_gene: TRBV6-2/TRBV6-3; d_gene: .; j_gene: TRBJ2-5; CDR3aa: CASSGREDHQETQYF; CDR3nt: TGTGCCAGCAGCGGAAGGGAAGATCACCAAGAGACCCAGTACTTC
abundance: .; v_gene: TRBV10-2; d_gene: TRBD1; j_gene: TRBJ1-2; CDR3aa: CASSWDRSYGYTF; CDR3nt: TGCGCCAGCAGCTGGGACAGGAGCTATGGCTACACCTTC
abundance: .; v_gene: TRBV7-3; d_gene: .; j_gene: TRBJ1-2; CDR3aa: CASSLRGGTGANNYGYTF; CDR3nt: TGTGCCAGCAGCCTCCGGGGGGGGACTGGGGCCAATAACTATGGCTACACCTTC
abundance: many; v_gene: TRBV5-1; d_gene: TRBD1; j_gene: TRBJ1-5; CDR3aa: CASRLDRGANQPQHF; CDR3nt: TGCGCCAGCAGGCTGGACAGGGGAGCAAATCAGCCCCAGCATTTT
abundance: once; v_gene: TRBV2; d_gene: TRBD1; j_gene: TRBJ1-5; CDR3aa: CASRGQGAWQPQHF; CDR3nt: TGTGCCAGCAGAGGACAGGGGGCCTGGCAGCCCCAGCATTTT
abundance: once; v_gene: TRBV7-2; d_gene: .; j_gene: TRBJ2-1; CDR3aa: CASSSNPRQPVQIF; CDR3nt: TGTGCCAGCAGCTCCAACCCCAGACAGCCAGTACAAATTTTC
abundance: many; v_gene: TRBV6-2/TRBV6-3; d_gene: TRBD2; j_gene: TRBJ2-5; CDR3aa: CASRLGLAVQETQYF; CDR3nt: TGTGCCAGCAGGCTAGGACTAGCGGTCCAAGAGACCCAGTACTTC
abundance: .; v_gene: TRBV2; d_gene: .; j_gene: TRBJ1-5; CDR3aa: CASRGLAGGPQHF; CDR3nt: TGTGCCAGCAGGGGACTAGCGGGAGGGCCCCAGCATTTT
abundance: .; v_gene: TRBV16; d_gene: .; j_gene: TRBJ1-4; CDR3aa: CASSQGQGREKLFF; CDR3nt: TGTGCCAGCAGCCAAGGTCAGGGCCGCGAAAAACTGTTTTTT
abundance: many; v_gene: TRBV19; d_gene: .; j_gene: TRBJ2-3; CDR3aa: CASSISLQGADTQYF; CDR3nt: TGTGCCAGTAGTATTTCTCTCCAAGGCGCAGATACGCAGTATTTT
abundance: many; v_gene: TRBV6-2/TRBV6-3; d_gene: .; j_gene: TRBJ2-5; CDR3aa: CASSYSFSYQETQYF; CDR3nt: TGTGCCAGCAGTTACTCATTCAGTTACCAAGAGACCCAGTACTTC
abundance: .; v_gene: TRBV7-8; d_gene: TRBD2; j_gene: TRBJ2-2; CDR3aa: CASSRGLAGTGELFF; CDR3nt: TGTGCCAGCAGCCGGGGACTAGCGGGGACCGGGGAGCTGTTTTTT
abundance: few; v_gene: TRBV9; d_gene: .; j_gene: TRBJ2-3; CDR3aa: CASSHNGGFGTDTQYF; CDR3nt: TGTGCCAGCTCCCACAACGGAGGTTTTGGGACAGATACGCAGTATTTT
abundance: many; v_gene: TRBV4-1; d_gene: .; j_gene: TRBJ1-1; CDR3aa: CASSQEPWGAMNTEAFF; CDR3nt: TGCGCCAGCAGCCAAGAACCGTGGGGGGCGATGAACACTGAAGCTTTCTTT
abundance: many; v_gene: TRBV4-3; d_gene: TRBD1; j_gene: TRBJ2-3; CDR3aa: CASSQAAAGQGIADTQYF; CDR3nt: TGCGCCAGCAGCCAAGCGGCAGCGGGACAGGGGATCGCAGATACGCAGTATTTT
abundance: many; v_gene: TRBV20-1; d_gene: .; j_gene: TRBJ2-3; CDR3aa: CSANREGDTQYF; CDR3nt: TGCAGTGCAAACAGGGAGGGAGATACGCAGTATTTT
abundance: .; v_gene: TRBV15; d_gene: TRBD1; j_gene: TRBJ1-4; CDR3aa: CATSSRDRGTFHGEKLFF; CDR3nt: TGTGCCACCAGCAGTCGAGACAGGGGTACTTTTCACGGTGAAAAACTGTTTTTT
abundance: many; v_gene: TRBV2; d_gene: .; j_gene: TRBJ1-5; CDR3aa: CASSTWAGAINQPQHF; CDR3nt: TGTGCCAGCAGTACCTGGGCCGGGGCCATTAATCAGCCCCAGCATTTT
abundance: many; v_gene: TRBV20-1; d_gene: .; j_gene: TRBJ2-3; CDR3aa: CSAPTRTGESDTQYF; CDR3nt: TGCAGTGCTCCTACTAGAACGGGAGAATCAGATACGCAGTATTTT
abundance: .; v_gene: TRBV14; d_gene: .; j_gene: TRBJ2-6; CDR3aa: CASSQGGTGANVLTF; CDR3nt: TGTGCCAGCAGCCAAGGGGGCACTGGGGCCAACGTCCTGACTTTC
abundance: .; v_gene: TRBV7-2; d_gene: .; j_gene: TRBJ1-5; CDR3aa: CASSFPGRSYSNQPQHF; CDR3nt: TGTGCCAGCAGCTTTCCGGGACGGTCGTATAGCAATCAGCCCCAGCATTTT
abundance: few; v_gene: TRBV6-1; d_gene: TRBD1; j_gene: TRBJ1-2; CDR3aa: CASSAGTGGDYGYTF; CDR3nt: TGTGCCAGCAGTGCAGGGACAGGGGGCGACTATGGCTACACCTTC
abundance: few; v_gene: TRBV5-1; d_gene: .; j_gene: TRBJ2-2; CDR3aa: CASSLVRTDTGELFF; CDR3nt: TGCGCCAGCAGCTTGGTTCGGACAGACACCGGGGAGCTGTTTTTT
abundance: many; v_gene: TRBV12-3/TRBV12-4; d_gene: .; j_gene: TRBJ1-5; CDR3aa: CASSLAFGTDSNQPQHF; CDR3nt: TGTGCCAGCAGTTTAGCCTTCGGGACCGATAGCAATCAGCCCCAGCATTTT